This TCR beta chain was retrieved from a study of T cell repertoires in cytomegalovirus infection. Study background: It was the public TCR beta signatures that indicated both CMV infection and matching HLA type. Study-level results: Identification of carriers of CMV plus the relevant HLA was achieved through cumulative public TCR beta family frequency. The response measured ex vivo was dominated by TCR beta clonotypes (HLA-C-restricted and CMV-specific).

The CDR3 runs to 17 residues. V lost 0 bases and J 1 base, leaving 15 bases between the germline ends. TCRdb reprocessed the reads via MiXCR and lists one record per CDR3 protein. This sample has 100,000 to 150,000 distinct CDR3 sequences; 8.8% occur once, and the top ten carry about a tenth. This clonotype has at least ten counts. Its specificity is unknown. The chain recombines TRBV12-3 or TRBV12-4 with TRBJ1-1; D not certain. Sequenced input: PBMCs. The sequence came from a human donor in good health (CMV status not recorded). Some clones in this sample may be carry-over from other donors' samples. The CDR3 spells CASSLALATRSNTEAFF. In DNA, the CDR3 is TGTGCCAGCAGTTTAGCGCTCGCCACACGGTCGAACACTGAAGCTTTCTTT.